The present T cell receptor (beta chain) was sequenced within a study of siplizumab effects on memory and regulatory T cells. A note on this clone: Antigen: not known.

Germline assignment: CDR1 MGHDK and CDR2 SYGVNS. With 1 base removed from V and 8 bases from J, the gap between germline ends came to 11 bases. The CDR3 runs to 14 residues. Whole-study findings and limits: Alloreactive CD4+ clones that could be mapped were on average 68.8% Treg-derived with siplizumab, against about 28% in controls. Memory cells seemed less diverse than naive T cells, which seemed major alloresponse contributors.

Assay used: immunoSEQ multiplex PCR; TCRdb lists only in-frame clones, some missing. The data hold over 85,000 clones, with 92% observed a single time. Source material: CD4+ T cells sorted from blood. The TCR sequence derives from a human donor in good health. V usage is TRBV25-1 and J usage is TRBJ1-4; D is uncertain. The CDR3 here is CASSEFIGNEKLFF. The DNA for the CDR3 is TGTGCCAGCAGTGAATTCATAGGGAACGAAAAACTGTTTTTT.